The 16 T cell receptor beta chains presented below share a single source sample, sequenced in a study of cytomegalovirus exposure and HLA in healthy donors. 13 Jbeta primers and 60 Vbeta primers were used for the PCR. The protocol was immunoSEQ multiplex PCR, while the TCRdb copy is restricted to in-frame clones and leaves out a portion. The table includes fewer than 250,000 clones, roughly 88% detected once. Source material: PBMCs. These receptors originate from a boy between 2 and 10 years old in good health and CMV-seronegative.

The gene calls are TRBV28 and TRBJ1-1; D is possibly TRBD1 (6 bases). This CDR3 region has 13 residues. Trimming removed 6 bases at V and 3 bases at J, with 11 bases between. The germline V gene encodes CDR1 MDHEN and CDR2 SYDVKM. This CDR3 is CASRTQGDTEAFF. CDR3 nucleotides: TGTGCCAGCAGGACACAGGGTGACACTGAAGCTTTCTTT.

J is TRBJ2-7 and V is TRBV11-2, with 8 bases fitting TRBD2. The V gene's germline CDR1 is SGHAT and CDR2 FQNNGV. This CDR3 contains 14 residues. V lost 0 bases to trimming and J lost 6 bases; unmatched junction nucleotides: 4. The CDR3 reads CASSLDGSGGEQYF. The DNA for the CDR3 is TGTGCCAGCAGCTTAGATGGCAGCGGGGGCGAGCAGTACTTC. Full variable domain (rest looked up from reference TRBV11-2 and TRBJ2-7): EAGVAQSPRYKIIEKRQSVAFWCNPISGHATLYWYQQILGQGPKLLIQFQNNGVVDDSQLPKDRFSAERLKGVDSTLKIQPAKLEDSAVYLCASSLDGSGGEQYFGPGTRLTVT.

The V call is TRBV9, the J call TRBJ2-3, with 8 nucleotides matching TRBD2. Germline loops: CDR1 SGDLS, CDR2 YYNGEE. The CDR3 is 16 amino acids. Trimming at V came to 4 bases and at J to 8 bases, leaving 15 bases not matched to a gene. The chain's CDR3 is CASSPNPPGLEVTQYF. For the CDR3, the DNA is TGTGCCAGCAGCCCCAACCCCCCGGGACTAGAAGTTACGCAGTATTTT.

The V and J genes are TRBV6-1 and TRBJ1-5, with D tentatively TRBD1 (5 bases). The germline CDR1 and CDR2 sequences are MNHNS and SASEGT. The length of the CDR3 is 18 residues. The V gene lost 4 bases and the J gene lost 0 bases, with 19 bases spanning the gap. The CDR3 loop is CASSGNRFSISSNQPQHF. Written as DNA, the CDR3 is TGTGCCAGCAGTGGAAACAGGTTTTCCATCAGTAGCAATCAGCCCCAGCATTTT.

The chain uses TRBV18 and TRBJ1-3; 7 positions agree with TRBD1. J was trimmed by 7 bases and V by 1 base; bases with no gene match: 7. Germline CDR1 is KGHSH and CDR2 is LQKENI. The CDR3 is 15 residues long. The CDR3 here is CASSPQEGGANTIYF. In nucleotides, the CDR3 is TGTGCCAGCTCACCACAAGAAGGGGGCGCGAACACCATATATTTT.

This chain links TRBV7-6 with TRBJ2-3, with TRBD2 as a possible D gene (6 bases). Germline loops: CDR1 SGHVS, CDR2 FNYEAQ. The CDR3 has 16 amino acids. Trimming stripped 2 bases from V and 6 bases from J, with 18 bases between. The CDR3 sequence: CASSLSGGAPADTQYF. The CDR3 coding sequence is TGTGCCAGCAGCTTATCCGGGGGAGCCCCGGCGGATACGCAGTATTTT.

The chain has TRBV4-2 and TRBJ2-1; 13 bases agree with TRBD2. Germline V lookup: CDR1 LGHNA, CDR2 YNFKEQ. The CDR3 contains 18 residues. Trimming took 3 bases from V and 8 from J; bases not matched to a gene: 13. The CDR3 bases are TGTGCCAGCAGCCACCCAAGGACCGGACTAGCGGGAGTGGATGAGCAGTTCTTC. This translates into CASSHPRTGLAGVDEQFF.

The chain links TRBV4-1 to TRBJ2-3, with unresolved D. Germline values: CDR1 MGHRA, CDR2 YSYEKL. The CDR3 covers 14 residues. The V gene lost 0 bases and the J gene lost 6 bases, with 10 bases spanning the gap. The CDR3 region has the DNA TGCGCCAGCAGCCAAGACATCCTCGGGGATACGCAGTATTTT. This gives the protein CASSQDILGDTQYF.

The chain recombines TRBV18 with TRBJ1-5, with D perhaps TRBD1 (6 bases). The CDR3 is made up of 14 amino acids. V was cut by 6 bases and J by 3 bases, with 12 bases left in between. Germline values: CDR1 KGHSH, CDR2 LQKENI. CDR3 coding DNA: TGTGCCAGCTCCCCTGGACAGAACAATCAGCCCCAGCATTTT. Its protein is CASSPGQNNQPQHF.

The CDR3 loop reads CASSPAGRDGYTF. The CDR3 coding sequence is TGTGCCAGCAGCCCGGCTGGGCGAGATGGCTACACCTTC. The V gene is TRBV28, the J gene TRBJ1-2; D remains ambiguous. The CDR3 extends over 13 amino acids. Trimming pared 6 bases from V and 6 bases from J, leaving 14 bases between. Germline CDR1 MDHEN, CDR2 SYDVKM.

The V gene is TRBV6-1, the J gene TRBJ2-7; 7 nucleotides line up with TRBD1. After removal of 2 bases from V and 3 bases from J, the junction contained 7 bases not matched to a gene. The CDR3 is made up of 15 amino acids. Germline assignment: CDR1 MNHNS and CDR2 SASEGT. Here the CDR3 reads CASSEFPGQFYEQYF. CDR3 nucleotide sequence: TGTGCCAGCAGTGAATTTCCGGGACAGTTCTACGAGCAGTACTTC.

The chain recombines TRBV5-6 with TRBJ2-7, with 8 bases aligning to TRBD1. Germline assignment: CDR1 SGHDT and CDR2 YYEEEE. Unmatched junction bases numbered 11, after V lost 2 bases and J lost 7 bases. This CDR3 is built from 15 residues. For the CDR3, the DNA is TGTGCCAGCAGCTTTCGACAGGGGCATCCTTGGGAGCAGTACTTC. Amino acid sequence: CASSFRQGHPWEQYF.

This chain links TRBV6-1 with TRBJ1-4; TRBD1 might be the D (6 bases). V dropped 0 bases and J dropped 6 bases, with 17 bases sitting between them. The CDR3 runs 17 residues. Germline V lookup: CDR1 MNHNS, CDR2 SASEGT. CDR3 DNA: TGTGCCAGCAGTGAAGCGGGGGGGTGGGGGCGAGATGAAAAACTGTTTTTT. Its protein product is CASSEAGGWGRDEKLFF.

The chain has TRBV7-8 and TRBJ1-2; D perhaps matches TRBD1 (6 bases). The CDR3 is 15 amino acids. The ends were cut back, 3 bases at V and 0 bases at J, with 11 bases in the middle. Germline V gene data show CDR1 as SGHVS and CDR2 as FQNEAQ. Here the CDR3 DNA reads TGTGCCAGCAGCTTCGGACAGTATTCTAACTATGGCTACACCTTC. As protein: CASSFGQYSNYGYTF.

The chain couples TRBV5-6 to TRBJ1-2; TRBD1 matches 8 bases. Germline loops: CDR1 SGHDT, CDR2 YYEEEE. The ends lost 4 bases at V and 4 bases at J; junction bases unmatched: 15. The CDR3 covers 17 residues. The CDR3 DNA reads TGTGCCAGCAGCACGGGGAGACAGGGGCTGTTCAGCTATGGCTACACCTTC. Protein product: CASSTGRQGLFSYGYTF.

V usage is TRBV27 and J usage is TRBJ1-4, with 8 nucleotides matching TRBD1. The J segment lost 10 bases and the V segment lost 6 bases, leaving 25 bases of the junction unmatched. The CDR3 covers 19 residues. CDR1 and CDR2 (germline): MNHEY, SMNVEV (reference sequence). CDR3 residues: CASRLHGQGHRGGSGKLFF. The CDR3 nucleotides are TGTGCCAGCAGACTCCACGGACAGGGCCATCGGGGAGGCTCTGGAAAACTGTTTTTT. The full variable domain, in which reference TRBV27 and TRBJ1-4 provide the parts outside the CDR3, is EAQVTQNPRYLITVTGKKLTVTCSQNMNHEYMSWYRQDPGLGLRQIYYSMNVEVTDKGDVPEGYKVSRKEKRNFPLILESPSPNQTSLYFCASRLHGQGHRGGSGKLFFGSGTQLSVL.